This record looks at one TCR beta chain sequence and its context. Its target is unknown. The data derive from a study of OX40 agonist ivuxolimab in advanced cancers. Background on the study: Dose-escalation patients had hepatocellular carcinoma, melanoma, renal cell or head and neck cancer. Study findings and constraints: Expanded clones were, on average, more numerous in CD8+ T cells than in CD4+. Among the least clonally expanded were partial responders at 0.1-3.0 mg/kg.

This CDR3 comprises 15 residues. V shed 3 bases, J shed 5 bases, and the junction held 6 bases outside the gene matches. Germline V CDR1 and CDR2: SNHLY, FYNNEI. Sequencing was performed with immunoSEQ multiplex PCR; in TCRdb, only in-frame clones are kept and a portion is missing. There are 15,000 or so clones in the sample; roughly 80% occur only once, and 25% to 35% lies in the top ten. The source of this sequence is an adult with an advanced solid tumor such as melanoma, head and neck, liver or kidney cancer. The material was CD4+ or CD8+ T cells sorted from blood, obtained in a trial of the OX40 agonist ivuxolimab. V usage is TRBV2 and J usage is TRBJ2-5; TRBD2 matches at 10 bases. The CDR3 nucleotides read TGTGCCAGCAGTGACAGCGGGAGGGTCGGGGAGACCCAGTACTTC. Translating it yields CASSDSGRVGETQYF.